This T cell receptor beta chain comes out of a study of PD-L1 blockade in urothelial cancer. Time point of the sample: pretreatment peripheral blood. Here immunoSEQ multiplex PCR was the method, and the copy in TCRdb shows in-frame clones only, minus some. The table records 130,000 or so clones, approximately 84% of them present only once. CDR1 is MNHEY and CDR2 is SMNVEV in the germline V gene (reference sequence). The junction had 11 bases not matched to a gene; V was cut back by 8 bases and J by 0 bases. CDR3 size: 17 residues. The clonotype comes from a man aged 45-60 years with urothelial cancer. Material: PBMCs, obtained around atezolizumab (anti-PD-L1) treatment. The chain carries TRBV27 and TRBJ2-3; 10 nucleotides line up with TRBD2. The chain's CDR3 is CASARTSGSSSTDTQYF. CDR3 coding DNA: TGTGCCAGCGCAAGGACTAGCGGTTCCTCTAGCACAGATACGCAGTATTTT.